These 2 T cell receptor beta chains share one sample of origin, sequenced in a study of blood T cells in healthy people across ages. Through a sample-barcoded 5' primer and a J-beta primer mix, a second PCR was run for roughly 7 to 11 cycles. One entry per CDR3 protein results from TCRdb running MiXCR on the 5' RACE reads. The repertoire holds around 940,000 distinct CDR3 sequences, with around 54% as singletons. The sample taken for sequencing was blood. The source is a woman aged 55 to 70 in good health.

This clonotype was picked up one time. The chain uses TRBV7-9 and TRBJ2-7; 8 nucleotides agree with TRBD1. Trimming took 5 bases from V and 0 from J; bases not matched to a gene: 9. CDR1 and CDR2 from the germline V gene are SEHNR and FQNEAQ (reference sequence). The length of the CDR3 is 16 residues. The CDR3 region is CASSQSGGASSYEQYF. CDR3 nucleotides: TGTGCCAGCAGCCAATCAGGGGGCGCGAGCTCCTACGAGCAGTACTTC. Using reference TRBV7-9 and TRBJ2-7 for the parts outside the CDR3, the full variable domain is DTGVSQNPRHKITKRGQNVTFRCDPISEHNRLYWYRQTLGQGPEFLTYFQNEAQLEKSRLLSDRFSAERPKGSFSTLEIQRTEQGDSAMYLCASSQSGGASSYEQYFGPGTRLTVT.

This chain links TRBV5-1 with TRBJ1-1; D not resolved. Germline values: CDR1 SGHRS, CDR2 YFSETQ. The V end lost 1 base, the J end lost 1 base, and 11 bases lay between the germline ends. CDR3 length: 15 amino acids. The CDR3 spells CASSLRLAGNTEAFF. The CDR3 nucleotides read TGCGCCAGCAGCTTGCGACTTGCAGGGAACACTGAAGCTTTCTTT. Supplemented by reference TRBV5-1 and TRBJ1-1, the full variable domain reads KAGVTQTPRYLIKTRGQQVTLSCSPISGHRSVSWYQQTPGQGLQFLFEYFSETQRNKGNFPGRFSGRQFSNSRSEMNVSTLELGDSALYLCASSLRLAGNTEAFFGQGTRLTVV.